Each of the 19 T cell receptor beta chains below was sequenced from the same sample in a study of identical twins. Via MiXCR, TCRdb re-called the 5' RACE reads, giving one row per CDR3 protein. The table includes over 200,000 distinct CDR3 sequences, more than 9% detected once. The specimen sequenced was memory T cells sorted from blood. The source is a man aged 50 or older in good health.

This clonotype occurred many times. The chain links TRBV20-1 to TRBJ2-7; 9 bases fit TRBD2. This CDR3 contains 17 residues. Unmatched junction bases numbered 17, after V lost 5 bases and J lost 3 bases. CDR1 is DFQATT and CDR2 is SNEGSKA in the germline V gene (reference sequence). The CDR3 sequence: CSASPFQRGARVYEQYF. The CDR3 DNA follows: TGCAGTGCTTCCCCTTTCCAGCGGGGGGCCAGGGTCTACGAGCAGTACTTC.

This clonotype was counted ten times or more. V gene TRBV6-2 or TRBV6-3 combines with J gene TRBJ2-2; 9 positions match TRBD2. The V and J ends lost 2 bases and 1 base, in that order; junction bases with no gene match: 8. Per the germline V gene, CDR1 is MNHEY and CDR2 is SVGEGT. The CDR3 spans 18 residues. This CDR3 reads CASSYVVAGVVNTGELFF. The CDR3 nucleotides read TGTGCCAGCAGTTACGTTGTAGCGGGAGTGGTGAACACCGGGGAGCTGTTTTTT.

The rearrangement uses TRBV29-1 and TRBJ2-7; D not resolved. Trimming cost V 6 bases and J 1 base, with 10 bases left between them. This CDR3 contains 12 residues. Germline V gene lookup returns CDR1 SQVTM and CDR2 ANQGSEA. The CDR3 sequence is CSVRAGSYEQYF. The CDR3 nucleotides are TGCAGCGTAAGGGCCGGATCCTACGAGCAGTACTTC.

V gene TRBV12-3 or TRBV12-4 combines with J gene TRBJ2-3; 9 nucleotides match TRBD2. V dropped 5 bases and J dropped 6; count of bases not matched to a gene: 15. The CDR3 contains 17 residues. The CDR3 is CASSRLGASGARDTQYF. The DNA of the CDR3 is TGTGCCAGCAGTCGTCTGGGGGCTAGCGGGGCCAGGGATACGCAGTATTTT.

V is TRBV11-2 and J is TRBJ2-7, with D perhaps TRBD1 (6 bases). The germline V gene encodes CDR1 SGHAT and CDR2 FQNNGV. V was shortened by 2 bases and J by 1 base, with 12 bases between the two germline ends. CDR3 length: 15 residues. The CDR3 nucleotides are TGTGCCAGCAGCTTATACGCAGGGACATCCTACGAGCAGTACTTC. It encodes CASSLYAGTSYEQYF.

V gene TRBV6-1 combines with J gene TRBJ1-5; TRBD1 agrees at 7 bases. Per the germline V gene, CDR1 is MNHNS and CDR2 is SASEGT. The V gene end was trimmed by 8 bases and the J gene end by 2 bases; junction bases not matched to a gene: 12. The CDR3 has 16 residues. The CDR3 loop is CASQVWHTGGNQPQHF. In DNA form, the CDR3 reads TGTGCCAGCCAGGTGTGGCATACAGGGGGCAATCAGCCCCAGCATTTT.

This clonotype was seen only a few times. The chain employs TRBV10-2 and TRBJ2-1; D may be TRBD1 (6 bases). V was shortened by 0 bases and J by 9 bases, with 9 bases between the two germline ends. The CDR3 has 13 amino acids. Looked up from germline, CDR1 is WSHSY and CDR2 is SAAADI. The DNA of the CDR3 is TGCGCCAGCAGTGAGTCGGGGGCCGGTGAGCAGTTCTTC. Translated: CASSESGAGEQFF.

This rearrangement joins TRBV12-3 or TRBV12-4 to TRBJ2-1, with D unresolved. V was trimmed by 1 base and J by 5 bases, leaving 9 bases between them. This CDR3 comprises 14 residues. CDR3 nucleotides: TGTGCCAGCAGTTTAGGGCGCCAGGACAATGAGCAGTTCTTC. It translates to CASSLGRQDNEQFF.

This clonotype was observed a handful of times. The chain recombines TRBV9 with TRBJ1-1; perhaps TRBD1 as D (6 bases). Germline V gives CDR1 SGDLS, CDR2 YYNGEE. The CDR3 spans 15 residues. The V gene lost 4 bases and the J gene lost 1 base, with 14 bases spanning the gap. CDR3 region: CASSLPGGPNTEAFF. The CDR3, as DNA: TGTGCCAGCAGCCTCCCTGGGGGCCCGAACACTGAAGCTTTCTTT.

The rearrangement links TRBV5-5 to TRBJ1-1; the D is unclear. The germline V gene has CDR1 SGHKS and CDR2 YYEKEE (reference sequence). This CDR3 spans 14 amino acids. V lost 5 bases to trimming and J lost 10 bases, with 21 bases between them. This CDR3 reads CASREGPSPGGAFF. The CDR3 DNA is TGTGCCAGCAGGGAAGGCCCGTCTCCCGGTGGAGCTTTCTTT. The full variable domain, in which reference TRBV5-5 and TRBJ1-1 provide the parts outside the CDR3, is DAGVTQSPTHLIKTRGQQVTLRCSPISGHKSVSWYQQVLGQGPQFIFQYYEKEERGRGNFPDRFSARQFPNYSSELNVNALLLGDSALYLCASREGPSPGGAFFGQGTRLTVV.

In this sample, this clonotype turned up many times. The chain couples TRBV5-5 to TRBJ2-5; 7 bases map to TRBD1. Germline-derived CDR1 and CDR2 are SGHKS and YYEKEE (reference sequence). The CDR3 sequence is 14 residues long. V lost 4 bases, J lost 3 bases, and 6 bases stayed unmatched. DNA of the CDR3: TGTGCCAGCAGCAAGGGGGACAGAGAAGAGACCCAGTACTTC. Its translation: CASSKGDREETQYF.

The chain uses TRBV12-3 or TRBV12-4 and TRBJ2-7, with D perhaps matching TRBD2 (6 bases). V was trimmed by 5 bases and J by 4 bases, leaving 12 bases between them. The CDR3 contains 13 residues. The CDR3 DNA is TGTGCCAGCAGTGCCCCCGGGAGATACGAGCAGTACTTC. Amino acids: CASSAPGRYEQYF.

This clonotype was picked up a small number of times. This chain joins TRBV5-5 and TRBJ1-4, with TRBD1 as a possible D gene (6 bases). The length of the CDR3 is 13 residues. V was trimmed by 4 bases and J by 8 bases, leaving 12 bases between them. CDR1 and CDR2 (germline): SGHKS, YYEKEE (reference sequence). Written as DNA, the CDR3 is TGTGCCAGCAGCCCCACAGGGTCGGAAAAACTGTTTTTT. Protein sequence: CASSPTGSEKLFF.

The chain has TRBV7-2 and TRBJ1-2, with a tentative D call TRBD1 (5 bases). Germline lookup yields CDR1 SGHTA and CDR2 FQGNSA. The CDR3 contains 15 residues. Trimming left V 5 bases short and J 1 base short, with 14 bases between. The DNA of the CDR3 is TGTGCCAGCAGCCGCCGGGACGGTTTTAACTATGGCTACACCTTC. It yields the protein CASSRRDGFNYGYTF.

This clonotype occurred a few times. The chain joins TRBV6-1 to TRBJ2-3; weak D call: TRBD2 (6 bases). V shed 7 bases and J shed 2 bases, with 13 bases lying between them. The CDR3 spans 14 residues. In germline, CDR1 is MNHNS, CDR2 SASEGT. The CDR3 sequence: CASKKGRSTDTQYF. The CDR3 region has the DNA TGTGCCAGCAAAAAGGGGAGGTCCACAGATACGCAGTATTTT.

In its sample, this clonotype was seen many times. CDR3 residues: CASSQTSSYNEQFF. The CDR3, as DNA: TGTGCCAGCAGCCAAACTAGCTCCTACAATGAGCAGTTCTTC. This rearrangement joins TRBV14 to TRBJ2-1; possible D gene TRBD2, 5 bases. V dropped 2 bases and J dropped 0 bases, with 5 bases sitting between them. This CDR3 has 14 amino acids. The germline V gene encodes CDR1 SGHDN and CDR2 FVKESK. Combining the CDR3 with reference TRBV14 and TRBJ2-1 gives the whole variable domain EAGVTQFPSHSVIEKGQTVTLRCDPISGHDNLYWYRRVMGKEIKFLLHFVKESKQDESGMPNNRFLAERTGGTYSTLKVQPAELEDSGVYFCASSQTSSYNEQFFGPGTRLTVL.

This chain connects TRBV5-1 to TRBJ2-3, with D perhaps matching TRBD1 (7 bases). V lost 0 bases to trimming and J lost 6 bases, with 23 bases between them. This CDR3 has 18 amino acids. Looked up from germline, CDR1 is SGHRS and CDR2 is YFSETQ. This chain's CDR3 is CASSLAPGGGEFSDTQYF. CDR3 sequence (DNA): TGCGCCAGCAGCTTGGCCCCAGGAGGGGGCGAATTTTCTGATACGCAGTATTTT.

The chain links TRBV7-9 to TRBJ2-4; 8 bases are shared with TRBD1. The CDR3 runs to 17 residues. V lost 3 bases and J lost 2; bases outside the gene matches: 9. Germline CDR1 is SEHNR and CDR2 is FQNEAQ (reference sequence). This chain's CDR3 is CASSFSGQGPTKNIQYF. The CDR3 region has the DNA TGTGCCAGCAGCTTTTCTGGACAGGGACCCACCAAAAACATTCAGTACTTC.

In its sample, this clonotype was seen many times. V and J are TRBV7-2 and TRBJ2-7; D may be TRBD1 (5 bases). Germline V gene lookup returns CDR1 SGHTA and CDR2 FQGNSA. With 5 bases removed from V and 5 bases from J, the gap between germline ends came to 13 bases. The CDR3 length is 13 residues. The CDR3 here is CASSPDRGHEQYF. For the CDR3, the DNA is TGTGCCAGCAGCCCCGACAGAGGCCACGAGCAGTACTTC.